The rows below give T cell receptor beta chains drawn from one sample of a study of T cell responses to AZD1222 COVID-19 vaccine. Profiled with immunoSEQ multiplex PCR; TCRdb holds only in-frame clones, not every one. This sample carries tens of thousands of clones, roughly 90% of them seen once, and the ten largest clones take about 12%. The material was peripheral blood, obtained 28 days after the second AZD1222 dose. The receptor source for this set is an adult who received the AZD1222 COVID-19 vaccine. CDR3s include the opening cysteine and the closing phenylalanine or tryptophan. Each record gives: D gene, J gene, V gene, clone size, CDR3 protein. The D gene is left open where the match is weak. Clone size appears in some rows only: once, few, many, or a class for an expanded clone.

.,TRBJ1-5,TRBV19,once,CASIFGSGQPQHF
TRBD1,TRBJ1-2,TRBV5-6,once,CASSPSGQGASGYTF
.,TRBJ1-2,TRBV6-6,.,CASRNYGYTF
TRBD1,TRBJ2-2,TRBV7-8,.,CASSRQGAGTGELFF
.,TRBJ2-7,TRBV6-5,.,CASSYSVQGTYEQYF
.,TRBJ2-7,TRBV4-1,.,CASSQDAAGSHFTHEQYF
.,TRBJ2-3,TRBV2,once,CASRLSGVTDTQYF
.,TRBJ1-3,TRBV19,.,CASTEQGLSGNTIYF
.,TRBJ2-2,TRBV6-5,.,CAGQGQNTGELFF
.,TRBJ1-4,TRBV27,.,CASSHDRNNEKLFF
.,TRBJ1-5,TRBV24-1,.,CATSGHSNQPQHF
.,TRBJ2-1,TRBV7-9,.,CASSLVSGSSYNEQFF
.,TRBJ1-5,TRBV9,few,CASSTVGDYNQPQHF
.,TRBJ2-1,TRBV6-4,.,CASSDFPRSSYNEQFF
.,TRBJ2-1,TRBV4-2,.,CASSQETGGGGSSYNEQFF
.,TRBJ2-5,TRBV4-2,.,CASSQVYGSETQYF
.,TRBJ1-1,TRBV12-3/TRBV12-4,.,CASSFQGNTEAFF
.,TRBJ1-5,TRBV16,.,CASSQSPESLQPQHF
TRBD1,TRBJ1-4,TRBV7-9,.,CASSLVPLQGAIAKLFF
TRBD1,TRBJ2-7,TRBV2,medium-sized,CASSESDRVASYEQYF
.,TRBJ2-1,TRBV6-5,.,CASSQDLYNEQFF
.,TRBJ1-5,TRBV5-6,.,CASSPHRGAGTNQPQHF
.,TRBJ1-1,TRBV7-9,.,CASSSGGGSVNTEAFF
.,TRBJ1-5,TRBV19,.,CASSIPSPGSGQPQHF